This T cell receptor (beta chain) originates from a study of blood T cell repertoires in COVID-19 (dated by TCRdb to about 2020). With respect to the entire study: Samples from collaborators originated in the United States, Italy and Spain and spanned both the acute and convalescent phases of COVID-19. The material from the prospective study consisted of cDNA or gDNA derived from T cells, B-cell-depleted T cells, or PBMCs. Subjects who had been exposed to COVID-19, were actively infected with it, or had recovered from it provided the deeply sampled blood TCRbeta repertoires that made up the dataset. The repertoires were made available in a free public database intended to serve as a resource for research on the immune response to SARS-CoV-2. Samples came from the ongoing ImmuneRACE study (first 160 participants) plus 1,254 subjects from 6 global collaborators. Sample metadata almost always included a de-identified subject ID, COVID-19 status, age in years and sex. Where HLA class I and class II types were available, the types were taken from metadata supplied by the sample provider, not from assay-based typing.

TCRbeta CDR3 regions were amplified from genomic DNA by means of the immunoSEQ Assay, a bias-controlled multiplex PCR. Processing in the source paper ran as follows. Within the assay, amplification of reference gene primers was used to estimate how many nucleated cells each sample contained. To quantify the absolute abundance of each unique TCRbeta CDR3 rearrangement, sequence reads were collapsed and filtered. For each sample, productive Simpson clonality was calculated as the square root of Simpson's diversity index over productive rearrangements. TCRdb limited this immuneACCESS table to in-frame rearrangements with V and J called. A share of clones is missing; checked studies link under half to unresolved V genes, and the rest is unexplained. The V and J calls and clone size come from that table; D and trimming were worked out from the DNA. This sample comprises 45,000 to 60,000 clones, more than 85% of them detected only once. Of the sample, 7.4% is held by the ten largest clones.

On the study overall, not on this receptor specifically: The amount of clinical and demographic metadata varied by source and participant and was provided uncurated.

Collaborating institutions collected whole blood in K2EDTA tubes following their own protocols. For TCRbeta analysis, collaborator samples were shipped as frozen whole blood, as isolated PBMCs, or as DNA extracted from either sample type. About this clone: Its antigen remains undetermined. Base qualities are not recorded, but no much larger clone differs from it by a single base.

The germline V gene sets CDR1 to SNHLY and CDR2 to FYNNEI. After removal of 10 bases from V and 4 bases from J, the junction retains 8 bases not matched to a gene. From its cysteine to its phenylalanine, the CDR3 spans 14 amino acids. Just the 42-base CDR3 DNA is kept, in frame starting at base 1. The origin of this receptor is a human donor with active COVID-19. The donor label of this sample is uncertain. Sequenced input: peripheral blood. This chain is built from TRBV2 and TRBJ2-1, with TRBD1 matching 9 junction bases. The base sequence is TGTGCCATCCAACCGGGACAGGGTTACAATGAGCAGTTCTTC. This translates into CAIQPGQGYNEQFF.